Following are 4 T cell receptor beta chains from one sample sequenced in a study of blood T cell repertoires in COVID-19. Sequenced by immunoSEQ multiplex PCR; TCRdb stores in-frame clones only, minus some. This table has 250,000 to 350,000 clones, around nine tenths appearing once. Material: peripheral blood. All receptors derive from a woman younger than 45 with COVID-19, enrolled during active disease.

This chain links TRBV5-1 with TRBJ2-3; the D gene is possibly TRBD2 (5 bases). The germline CDR1 and CDR2 sequences are SGHRS and YFSETQ. V was pared by 2 bases and J by 0 bases, with 10 bases between. The CDR3 runs 15 residues. In nucleotides, the CDR3 is TGCGCCAGCAGCTTAAGCGGATCTAGCACAGATACGCAGTATTTT. It translates to CASSLSGSSTDTQYF.

This sequence joins TRBV3-1 (or the pseudogene TRBV3-2) and TRBJ1-3; D call uncertain. Germline V CDR1 and CDR2: LGHDT, YNNKEL (reference sequence). The germline V and J ends were trimmed by 0 bases and 4 bases, with 10 bases remaining between them. The CDR3 runs to 15 residues. Written as DNA, the CDR3 is TGTGCCAGCAGCCAAGATGGGAGGGCAGGAAACACCATATATTTT. Translating gives CASSQDGRAGNTIYF.

This clone came up many times. The J gene is TRBJ2-7, the V gene TRBV5-1; 7 positions match TRBD1. The length of the CDR3 is 15 residues. Germline trimming cut 4 bases from V and 0 bases from J; bases unmatched to any gene: 7. CDR1 and CDR2 from the germline V gene are SGHRS and YFSETQ. Here the CDR3 reads CASSLTGDPSYEQYF. The DNA for the CDR3 is TGCGCCAGCAGCCTAACAGGGGACCCCTCCTACGAGCAGTACTTC.

The chain uses TRBV20-1 and TRBJ2-3; tentative D call: TRBD1 (6 bases). The germline gives CDR1 DFQATT, CDR2 SNEGSKA (reference sequence). V gave up 3 bases and J gave up 1 base, with 17 bases separating them. There are 16 residues in the CDR3. The CDR3 is CSASGSGQGRTDTQYF. CDR3 DNA sequence: TGCAGTGCTAGTGGGAGTGGTCAGGGGCGCACAGATACGCAGTATTTT.